Listed here are 20 T cell receptor beta chains from one sample, sequenced in a study of spatial heterogeneity in lung cancer. TCRdb passed the 5' RACE reads through MiXCR, listing each CDR3 protein once. The table records tens of thousands of distinct CDR3 sequences, about an eighth of them present only once. Time point given: sample taken at primary tumor resection. The sequenced material consisted of unsorted whole RNA from tumor, nontumor lung or frozen PBMC. Sequenced material: PBMCs, taken at surgery. The receptors shown here come from a female donor with early-stage non-small cell lung cancer.

This clonotype has at least ten counts. The chain is built from TRBV5-1 and TRBJ2-1; no firm D call. Trimming took off 0 bases at V and 5 bases at J, with 9 bases between the two ends. This CDR3 spans 14 amino acids. CDR1 is SGHRS, CDR2 YFSETQ, per germline. CDR3 sequence (DNA): TGCGCCAGCAGCTTGGGGGCTCAGGACAATGAGCAGTTCTTC. Translated, it gives CASSLGAQDNEQFF.

The gene calls are TRBV28 and TRBJ1-2; D is perhaps TRBD1 (5 bases). CDR1 and CDR2 (germline): MDHEN, SYDVKM. This CDR3 is 13 amino acids long. The germline V and J ends were trimmed by 5 bases and 4 bases, with 11 bases remaining between them. The CDR3 nucleotides are TGTGCCAGCAGTGGGGACGGATTCTATGGCTACACCTTC. Protein product: CASSGDGFYGYTF.

The V gene is TRBV6-2 or TRBV6-3, the J gene TRBJ2-1; 12 bases agree with TRBD2. Trimming at V came to 6 bases and at J to 7 bases, leaving 7 bases not matched to a gene. Germline V gene sequence: CDR1 MNHEY, CDR2 SVGEGT. The CDR3 runs to 15 residues. This CDR3 is CASRTASGGANEQFF. CDR3 bases: TGTGCCAGCAGGACGGCTAGCGGGGGGGCGAATGAGCAGTTCTTC.

CDR3 sequence (DNA): TGTGCCAGCAGCTTTTCGGGACTAGCGGGGTTCACAGATACGCAGTATTTT. Its translation is CASSFSGLAGFTDTQYF. The rearrangement uses TRBV7-2 and TRBJ2-3; 13 positions agree with TRBD2. CDR1 SGHTA and CDR2 FQGNSA come from the germline V gene. Losses at the gene ends were 3 bases for V and 2 bases for J; bases not matched to a gene: 5. This CDR3 is 17 amino acids long. Variable domain in full (rest from reference TRBV7-2 and TRBJ2-3): GAGVSQSPSNKVTEKGKDVELRCDPISGHTALYWYRQSLGQGLEFLIYFQGNSAPDKSGLPSDRFSAERTGGSVSTLTIQRTQQEDSAVYLCASSFSGLAGFTDTQYFGPGTRLTVL.

The sample holds a few counts of this clonotype. V usage is TRBV2 and J usage is TRBJ2-3; 8 nucleotides agree with TRBD2. CDR1 and CDR2 from the germline V gene are SNHLY and FYNNEI. The CDR3 contains 17 residues. Trimming cost V 6 bases and J 5 bases; bases outside gene matches: 16. Here the CDR3 reads CASRGPGTRLPRDTQYF. In DNA form, the CDR3 reads TGTGCCAGCAGGGGCCCCGGGACTAGACTACCTCGAGATACGCAGTATTTT.

There are many counts of this clonotype. CDR3 amino acids: CASSQESGLNTEAFF. The CDR3 DNA sequence: TGTGCCAGCAGCCAAGAATCAGGGTTGAACACTGAAGCTTTCTTT. The gene calls are TRBV4-2 and TRBJ1-1; D is perhaps TRBD1 (5 bases). There are 15 residues in the CDR3. CDR1 is LGHNA, CDR2 YNFKEQ, per germline. V was trimmed by 0 bases and J by 0 bases, leaving 8 bases between them.

This clonotype has a handful of counts. This rearrangement joins TRBV7-9 to TRBJ2-1; 11 bases are shared with TRBD2. V lost 5 bases to trimming and J lost 3 bases; unmatched junction nucleotides: 6. This CDR3 comprises 16 residues. Germline CDR1 and CDR2: SEHNR and FQNEAQ (reference sequence). The CDR3 region has the DNA TGTGCCAGCAGCCCCCTACTAGCGGGGGTCTACAATGAGCAGTTCTTC. Its protein product is CASSPLLAGVYNEQFF.

This clonotype was seen many times. This sequence joins TRBV18 and TRBJ1-3; D gene ambiguous. This CDR3 has 12 residues. V was clipped by 6 bases and J by 4 bases, with 7 bases between them. Germline CDR1 is KGHSH and CDR2 is LQKENI. The CDR3 region is CASSTGGNTIYF. For the CDR3, the DNA is TGTGCCAGCTCGACGGGGGGAAACACCATATATTTT.

The CDR3 DNA follows: TGTGCCAGCAGCTTAGAACGGGAGACCCAGTACTTC. This translates into CASSLERETQYF. V is TRBV7-9 and J is TRBJ2-5; no reliable D call. V gave up 1 base and J gave up 5 bases, with 5 bases separating them. Germline CDR1 is SEHNR and CDR2 is FQNEAQ (reference sequence). The CDR3 runs 12 residues.

The chain links TRBV12-3 or TRBV12-4 to TRBJ2-5; 10 bases match TRBD2. The CDR3 sequence is 16 residues long. J gave up 5 bases and V 1 base, and 7 bases lay outside the gene matches. The CDR3 DNA follows: TGTGCCAGCAGTTTAGGAGCGGGGGGGGTCATGGAGACCCAGTACTTC. Translated: CASSLGAGGVMETQYF.

The chain joins TRBV7-9 to TRBJ1-1, with TRBD1 as a possible D gene (6 bases). Germline CDR1 SEHNR, CDR2 FQNEAQ (reference sequence). V lost 1 base to trimming and J lost 1 base, with 16 bases between them. The CDR3 totals 17 residues. In nucleotides, the CDR3 is TGTGCCAGCAGCTTAGAACCCACCCGGGACAAGAACACTGAAGCTTTCTTT. Residues: CASSLEPTRDKNTEAFF. Full variable domain (rest looked up from reference TRBV7-9 and TRBJ1-1): DTGVSQNPRHKITKRGQNVTFRCDPISEHNRLYWYRQTLGQGPEFLTYFQNEAQLEKSRLLSDRFSAERPKGSFSTLEIQRTEQGDSAMYLCASSLEPTRDKNTEAFFGQGTRLTVV.

This clonotype was counted a few times. The gene calls are TRBV13 and TRBJ1-2; D is possibly TRBD1 (6 bases). The CDR3 is made up of 15 amino acids. Per germline, CDR1 PRHDT and CDR2 FYEKMQ (reference sequence). V lost 0 bases to trimming and J lost 8 bases, with 16 bases between them. The CDR3 loop reads CASSLGAGAIGGYTF. CDR3 coding DNA: TGTGCCAGCAGCTTAGGGGCGGGGGCAATAGGAGGCTACACCTTC. The whole variable domain, remainder taken from reference TRBV13 and TRBJ1-2, is AAGVIQSPRHLIKEKRETATLKCYPIPRHDTVYWYQQGPGQDPQFLISFYEKMQSDKGSIPDRFSAQQFSDYHSELNMSSLELGDSALYFCASSLGAGAIGGYTFGSGTRLTVV.

This clonotype was recorded a few times. The chain employs TRBV12-3 or TRBV12-4 and TRBJ1-2; TRBD1 aligns across 8 bases. V was clipped by 6 bases and J by 4 bases; unmatched bases: 4. The CDR3 is made up of 13 amino acids. CDR3 bases: TGTGCCAGCAGGTCCGGGACAGGCTATGGCTACACCTTC. This codes for CASRSGTGYGYTF.

The table lists this clonotype with a few counts. This sequence joins TRBV11-2 and TRBJ1-1; unclear D gene. The CDR3 consists of 15 residues. Looked up from germline, CDR1 is SGHAT and CDR2 is FQNNGV. V was trimmed by 1 base and J by 1 base, leaving 10 bases between them. CDR3 coding DNA: TGTGCCAGCAGCTTAGGCAGATGGGGGAACACTGAAGCTTTCTTT. The encoded protein is CASSLGRWGNTEAFF.

The V gene is TRBV7-9, the J gene TRBJ2-7; 9 bases agree with TRBD1. The CDR3 contains 14 residues. V shed 1 base and J 6 bases; nucleotides not matched to a gene: 4. The germline V gene has CDR1 SEHNR and CDR2 FQNEAQ (reference sequence). This CDR3 is CASSLGTGGGEQYF. In DNA, the CDR3 is TGTGCCAGCAGCTTAGGTACAGGGGGCGGCGAGCAGTACTTC.

There are many counts of this clonotype. In DNA form, the CDR3 reads TGCAGTGCTAGAGAGGCTAGCGGGGGGGCAGATACGCAGTATTTT. It codes for CSAREASGGADTQYF. V is TRBV20-1 and J is TRBJ2-3; 12 positions agree with TRBD2. Germline lookup yields CDR1 DFQATT and CDR2 SNEGSKA (reference sequence). The CDR3 length is 15 residues. J lost 4 bases, V lost 0 bases, and 2 bases had no gene match.

The V and J genes are TRBV2 and TRBJ2-5, with 12 positions matching TRBD2. This CDR3 is built from 15 residues. Germline V lookup: CDR1 SNHLY, CDR2 FYNNEI. With V trimmed by 5 bases and J by 5 bases, 6 bases remained unmatched. CDR3 sequence (DNA): TGTGCCAGCAGTAACCTAGCGGGGGGGCTGGAGACCCAGTACTTC. It encodes CASSNLAGGLETQYF.

V gene TRBV11-2 combines with J gene TRBJ1-1; D ambiguous. Germline CDR1 SGHAT, CDR2 FQNNGV. The CDR3 contains 14 residues. The V end lost 5 bases, the J end lost 1 base, and 11 bases lay between the germline ends. The CDR3 DNA reads as TGTGCCAGCAGCCAAAGCCGGGGGAACACTGAAGCTTTCTTT. Amino acids: CASSQSRGNTEAFF.

This chain uses TRBV14 with TRBJ2-7, with a weak D call TRBD1 (5 bases). The CDR3 totals 16 residues. V was clipped by 0 bases and J by 5 bases, with 17 bases between them. CDR1 and CDR2 from the germline V gene are SGHDN and FVKESK. The CDR3 spells CASSQEAKAAGNEQYF. The CDR3 region has the DNA TGTGCCAGCAGCCAAGAAGCGAAGGCCGCAGGGAACGAGCAGTACTTC.

This clonotype was seen a few times. V is TRBV4-1 and J is TRBJ2-7, with D possibly TRBD2 on 5 matching bases. V was clipped by 0 bases and J by 5 bases, with 17 bases between them. Per germline, CDR1 MGHRA and CDR2 YSYEKL. CDR3 size: 16 residues. CDR3 in DNA: TGCGCCAGCAGCCAAGACAAGAAGGGAGCGCTTCACGAGCAGTACTTC. Translated: CASSQDKKGALHEQYF.